This entry lists 28 T cell receptor beta chains sequenced from one sample in a study of breast tumors, draining lymph nodes, adjacent tissues. The lymph nodes were axillary draining lymph nodes from breast cancer patients. TCRdb itself ran the multiplex PCR reads through MiXCR, one entry per CDR3 protein. In the table there are 200,000 to 250,000 distinct CDR3 sequences, about a third of which are singletons. Sequencing input: axillary lymph node tissue. These receptors all come from a female donor with breast cancer. Some clones in this sample may be carry-over from other donors' samples.

This clonotype was detected a few times. A much larger clone lies one base from this, so it may be a read error. The genes are TRBV12-3 or TRBV12-4 and TRBJ2-1, with D unclear. The CDR3 is 16 residues long. The chain's CDR3 is CVSTPETLSVYNEQFF. CDR3 bases: TGTGTCAGCACTCCCGAGACATTATCTGTTTACAATGAGCAGTTCTTC.

On this clonotype: Without the conserved terminal phenylalanine or tryptophan, this CDR3 likely stems from a read error. The genes are TRBV7-2 and TRBJ2-5, with D possibly matching TRBD2 (5 bases). The CDR3 spans 14 residues. Trimming cost V 0 bases and J 9 bases, with 14 bases left between them. The germline V gene encodes CDR1 SGHTA and CDR2 FQGNSA. CDR3 in DNA: TGTGCCAGCAGCTTAGCGGGAGCGGCGGAGGCCCAGTACCTC. Protein: CASSLAGAAEAQYL.

The chain combines TRBV7-8 with TRBJ1-5, with a weak D call TRBD1 (6 bases). The V and J ends lost 6 bases and 11 bases respectively, with 20 bases between them. The germline V gene has CDR1 SGHVS and CDR2 FQNEAQ. The CDR3 covers 14 residues. The CDR3 sequence: CASRYRARQETQHF. The CDR3 DNA follows: TGTGCCAGCAGGTACAGGGCCCGTCAAGAGACCCAGCATTTT.

This clonotype occurred once. This may arise from a read error, as a much more abundant clone is one base away. This chain joins TRBV18 and TRBJ2-5, with D unresolved. The germline gives CDR1 KGHSH, CDR2 LQKENI. CDR3 length equals 13 residues. CDR3 protein: CASSPRNGEAQYF. CDR3 nucleotides: TGTGCCAGCTCACCACGGAACGGAGAGGCCCAGTACTTC.

In its sample, this clonotype was seen many times. CDR3 sequence (DNA): TGCAGTGCTAGACTGGGGGCGCAGGAAAAACTGTTTTTT. Its protein product is CSARLGAQEKLFF. V and J are TRBV20-1 and TRBJ1-4; perhaps TRBD1 as D (6 bases). The CDR3 sequence is 13 residues long. CDR1 DFQATT and CDR2 SNEGSKA come from the germline V gene (reference sequence). V lost 2 bases and J lost 8, with 12 bases in between.

Turning to this clonotype: This may be a read error, as it is one base from a much larger clone. The chain links TRBV9 to TRBJ2-1, with TRBD2 as a possible D gene (5 bases). This CDR3 region has 13 residues. CDR1 is SGDLS, CDR2 YYNGEE, per germline. Trimming took off 0 bases at V and 6 bases at J, with 7 bases between the two ends. The CDR3 coding sequence is TGTGCCAGCAGCGTAGGGACTTGCAATGAGCAGTTCTTC. It translates to CASSVGTCNEQFF.

For this clonotype: Given a much more abundant clone one base away, this may be a read error. This rearrangement joins TRBV19 to TRBJ1-5, with 7 bases lining up with TRBD1. The V and J ends lost 6 bases and 6 bases, in that order; junction bases with no gene match: 11. Per germline, CDR1 LNHDA and CDR2 SQIVND (reference sequence). The CDR3 covers 15 residues. CDR3 in amino acids: CASRGSEGACQPQHF. In DNA, the CDR3 is TGTGCCAGTAGGGGTTCGGAGGGGGCTTGTCAGCCCCAGCATTTT.

The genes are TRBV9 and TRBJ1-6; 8 positions match TRBD1. CDR3 size: 17 residues. With 3 bases clipped from V and 6 bases from J, the junction kept 11 bases outside the gene matches. The germline CDR1 and CDR2 sequences are SGDLS and YYNGEE. The chain's CDR3 is CASSAPRQGFGNSPLHF. For the CDR3, the DNA is TGTGCCAGCAGCGCTCCCCGACAGGGGTTCGGTAATTCACCCCTCCACTTT.

At least ten counts were recorded for this clonotype. The CDR3 spells CASSVEDRGGTDTQYF. CDR3 in DNA: TGTGCCAGCAGCGTCGAGGACAGGGGTGGCACAGATACGCAGTATTTT. The chain employs TRBV9 and TRBJ2-3, with 9 bases identical to TRBD1. Germline assignment: CDR1 SGDLS and CDR2 YYNGEE. The CDR3 sequence is 16 residues long. The junction had 5 bases not matched to a gene; V was cut back by 2 bases and J by 1 base.

V gene TRBV4-3 combines with J gene TRBJ1-6; possible D gene TRBD1, 5 bases. The germline gives CDR1 LGHNA, CDR2 YSLEER. This CDR3 is 15 amino acids long. Trimming left V 0 bases short and J 10 bases short, with 13 bases between. The CDR3, as DNA: TGCGCCAGCAGCCAAGAGCACAGGTCTTGGTCACCCCTCCACTTT. Amino acid sequence: CASSQEHRSWSPLHF.

Ten or more counts support this clonotype. The chain is built from TRBV20-1 and TRBJ2-7; D gene unclear. V was pared by 3 bases and J by 6 bases, with 12 bases between. CDR1 is DFQATT, CDR2 SNEGSKA, per germline (reference sequence). CDR3 size: 12 residues. The CDR3, as DNA: TGCAGTGCTAGTTTGGGGTCTGGCGAGCAGTACTTC. It is translated as CSASLGSGEQYF.

This clonotype was seen ten or more times. The V call is TRBV18, the J call TRBJ1-4; 8 bases align to TRBD1. Germline lookup yields CDR1 KGHSH and CDR2 LQKENI. The CDR3 has 14 residues. V lost 5 bases, J lost 8 bases, and 7 bases stayed unmatched. CDR3 sequence (DNA): TGTGCCAGCTCATCCGGGACAGGCTGGGAAAAACTGTTTTTT. Residues: CASSSGTGWEKLFF.

The chain has TRBV11-3 and TRBJ1-5; 7 nucleotides line up with TRBD1. The CDR3 spans 14 residues. V dropped 0 bases and J dropped 14; count of bases not matched to a gene: 10. CDR1 and CDR2 (germline): SGHNT, YENEEA. CDR3: CASSLDQGQTYEHF. The CDR3 DNA reads TGTGCCAGCAGCTTAGATCAGGGACAGACCTACGAGCATTTT.

This clonotype was observed a few times. In nucleotides, the CDR3 is TGCGCCAGCAGCTTGTATCAAAACACTGAAGCTTTCTTT. Translating gives CASSLYQNTEAFF. The V and J genes are TRBV5-1 and TRBJ1-1; D gene ambiguous. The CDR3 spans 13 residues. V was trimmed by 1 base and J by 2 bases, leaving 6 bases between them. Germline lookup yields CDR1 SGHRS and CDR2 YFSETQ.

The sample holds many counts of this clonotype. This rearrangement joins TRBV9 to TRBJ2-6, with 9 bases fitting TRBD2. Losses at the gene ends were 0 bases for V and 3 bases for J; bases not matched to a gene: 1. This CDR3 is built from 16 residues. Germline CDR1 is SGDLS and CDR2 is YYNGEE. The CDR3 DNA is TGTGCCAGCAGCGTAGCAGCGGGAGGTGGGGCCAACGTCCTGACTTTC. This translates into CASSVAAGGGANVLTF.

Note on this clonotype: A much bigger clone sits one base away, suggesting this may be a read error. V gene TRBV4-1 combines with J gene TRBJ2-5, with TRBD1 matching 7 bases. The CDR3 length is 13 residues. CDR1 and CDR2 from the germline V gene are MGHRA and YSYEKL. The CDR3 DNA follows: TGCGCCAGCGGCCAGGGGGTTTGGGAGACCCAGTACTTC. The encoded protein is CASGQGVWETQYF.

This clonotype was counted only a few times. The chain links TRBV27 to TRBJ1-5, with a weak D call TRBD1 (5 bases). Trimming stripped 1 base from V and 5 bases from J, with 18 bases between. CDR1 MNHEY and CDR2 SMNVEV come from the germline V gene (reference sequence). The CDR3 sequence is 17 residues long. Written as DNA, the CDR3 is TGTGCCAGCAGTTTATGGGGGAGCCCCATCGGTGATCAGCCCCAGCATTTT. This codes for CASSLWGSPIGDQPQHF.

This clonotype is a singleton in its sample. The junction departs from germline at one end; a sequencing error may be responsible. The chain is built from TRBV11-3 and TRBJ2-5, with TRBD1 matching 7 bases. The CDR3 loop spans 14 amino acids. CDR1 is SGHNT, CDR2 YENEEA, per germline. The CDR3 sequence is CASSQRQGQEAQYF. In DNA form, the CDR3 reads TGCGCCAGCAGCCAACGACAGGGCCAAGAGGCCCAGTACTTC.

This clonotype was detected many times. V and J are TRBV19 and TRBJ1-5; D unresolved. Deletions cut 4 bases from V and 4 bases from J, with 8 bases between. The CDR3 has 13 residues. Germline V gene lookup returns CDR1 LNHDA and CDR2 SQIVND (reference sequence). The CDR3 DNA is TGTGCCAGTAGTAAAGGTAGTAATCAGCCCCAGCATTTT. This codes for CASSKGSNQPQHF.

Only a few counts were recorded for this clonotype. A read error may explain this, as a much larger clone is one base away. This sequence joins TRBV11-2 and TRBJ2-7; D gene ambiguous. The germline gives CDR1 SGHAT, CDR2 FQNNGV. The CDR3 spans 14 residues. The CDR3 region is CTSSLKGVIYEQYF. CDR3 in DNA: TGTACCAGCAGCCTTAAAGGTGTCATCTACGAGCAGTACTTC.

This clonotype was seen once. A read error may explain this, as a much larger clone is one base away. The genes are TRBV4-2 and TRBJ2-1; D may be TRBD2 (6 bases). V was trimmed by 0 bases and J by 9 bases, leaving 24 bases between them. Germline V gives CDR1 LGHNA, CDR2 YNFKEQ. The CDR3 loop spans 18 amino acids. The CDR3 coding sequence is TGTGCCAGCAGCCAAGAGGGCGGGGCTAGCATCGGCGTCGGTGAGCAGTTCTTC. Translated, it gives CASSQEGGASIGVGEQFF.

This clonotype was counted at least ten times. The chain joins TRBV20-1 to TRBJ2-1; 10 bases are shared with TRBD2. The V segment lost 4 bases and the J segment 3 bases; nucleotides outside the gene matches: 12. Germline CDR1 DFQATT, CDR2 SNEGSKA (reference sequence). This CDR3 spans 17 amino acids. The CDR3 DNA follows: TGCAGTGCTACAAAGCGGGAGGGCGGGCGCATCTACAATGAGCAGTTCTTC. This codes for CSATKREGGRIYNEQFF.

The sample holds many counts of this clonotype. Its ends do not fully match the called genes, so a read error is possible. The chain has TRBV19 and TRBJ2-1, with D possibly matching TRBD2 (7 bases). Germline loops: CDR1 LNHDA, CDR2 SQIVND (reference sequence). The CDR3 has 16 residues. CDR3 nucleotides: TGTGCCAGTAGGGTGCGTAGGGGGGGTCCCTACCATGAGCAGTTCTTC. Its protein product is CASRVRRGGPYHEQFF.

This clonotype was counted a few times. Just one base apart from a much larger clone, this may be a read error. The chain is built from TRBV6-1 and TRBJ2-7, with a weak D call TRBD1 (6 bases). The germline V gene encodes CDR1 MNHNS and CDR2 SASEGT. The CDR3 sequence is 16 residues long. Trimming pared 5 bases from V and 7 bases from J, leaving 24 bases between. The CDR3 nucleotides read TGTGCCAGCAGTCCTTTACAGGGAATCCCTTCGGGGGAGCAGTACTTC. Translation: CASSPLQGIPSGEQYF.

CDR3 protein: CASSGLAGVRDTQYF. CDR3 DNA sequence: TGTGCCAGCAGTGGACTAGCGGGAGTTCGAGATACGCAGTATTTT. The V and J genes are TRBV27 and TRBJ2-3; 13 nucleotides line up with TRBD2. CDR1 MNHEY and CDR2 SMNVEV come from the germline V gene (reference sequence). The CDR3 length is 15 residues. Unmatched junction bases numbered 4, after V lost 5 bases and J lost 5 bases.

Comment on this clonotype: The conserved final phenylalanine or tryptophan is absent from the CDR3, which likely points to a read error. The chain carries TRBV9 and TRBJ1-1; D remains ambiguous. Germline V gene sequence: CDR1 SGDLS, CDR2 YYNGEE. This CDR3 is 14 amino acids long. The CDR3 sequence is CASSVDVTNAEAFS. CDR3 DNA: TGTGCCAGCAGCGTAGACGTTACGAACGCTGAAGCTTTCTCT.

This clonotype has a count of ten or more. J is TRBJ1-4 and V is TRBV4-3; perhaps TRBD1 as D (5 bases). The V gene lost 4 bases and the J gene lost 6 bases, with 12 bases spanning the gap. Germline V gives CDR1 LGHNA, CDR2 YSLEER. The CDR3 contains 14 residues. CDR3: CASSPRGAHEKLFF. CDR3 in DNA: TGCGCCAGCAGCCCGCGAGGGGCGCATGAAAAACTGTTTTTT.

In this sample, this clonotype turned up many times. The rearrangement links TRBV24-1 to TRBJ1-2; 8 bases map to TRBD1. This CDR3 is 15 amino acids long. Germline trimming cut 4 bases from V and 4 bases from J; bases unmatched to any gene: 7. CDR1 is KGHDR, CDR2 SFDVKD, per germline. This CDR3 reads CATSDGTGTAYGYTF. The CDR3 DNA reads TGTGCCACCAGTGACGGGACAGGCACCGCCTATGGCTACACCTTC.